This TCR beta chain is from a study of cytomegalovirus exposure and HLA in healthy donors. It was with 60 Vbeta and 13 Jbeta primers that the PCR ran. Clones were read by immunoSEQ multiplex PCR, and TCRdb kept only the in-frame ones, dropping some. The data contain fewer than 75,000 clones, approximately 80% of them singletons. The CDR3 is 13 amino acids. The ends lost 8 bases at V and 2 bases at J; junction bases unmatched: 3. Germline V gene lookup returns CDR1 SGHVS and CDR2 FQNEAQ. The chain links TRBV7-8 to TRBJ2-7; TRBD1 matches 10 bases. The sequenced material came from PBMCs. This TCR derives from a woman in her twenties or thirties in good health and CMV-seronegative. The DNA of the CDR3 is TGTGCCAGCGGGACAGGGGACACCTACGAGCAGTACTTC. This codes for CASGTGDTYEQYF.